This TCR beta chain stems from a study of Ad26.COV2.S vaccination and SARS-CoV-2 variants. About the research overall: In the study, Ad26.COV2.S was injected intramuscularly once, or twice 56 days apart.

The treatment is: around 19 received Ad26.COV2.S at low or high dose, single or two shots; five or six received placebo; per-sample allocation not given. Following the first vaccine or placebo injection, samples were taken on day 63. Overall study findings and caveats: Across vaccine and placebo recipients, the breadth of non-spike TCRs was similar. The TCR-based breadth and depth measures might underestimate overall T cell responses.

Of note for this clone: Antigen: not known.

The V end lost 0 bases, the J end lost 8 bases, and 8 bases lay between the germline ends. Germline V lookup: CDR1 SGHDN, CDR2 FVKESK. The CDR3 is 13 amino acids. Sequenced by immunoSEQ multiplex PCR; TCRdb stores in-frame clones only, minus some. This sample has roughly 700,000 clones, with around 90% found just once. This material consisted of peripheral blood, taken in a trial of Ad26.COV2.S vaccine versus placebo. The chain couples TRBV14 to TRBJ2-4; D perhaps matches TRBD2 (6 bases). This clonotype was obtained from a person between 18 and 65 years old who received the Ad26.COV2.S COVID-19 vaccine or a placebo. CDR3 nucleotide sequence: TGTGCCAGCAGCCAAGATTGGGGGGACATTCAGTACTTC. The encoded protein is CASSQDWGDIQYF. Full variable domain (remainder filled in from reference TRBV14 and TRBJ2-4): EAGVTQFPSHSVIEKGQTVTLRCDPISGHDNLYWYRRVMGKEIKFLLHFVKESKQDESGMPNNRFLAERTGGTYSTLKVQPAELEDSGVYFCASSQDWGDIQYFGAGTRLSVL.